This T cell receptor (beta chain) was profiled in a study of blood T cell repertoires in COVID-19 (dated by TCRdb to the early 2020s). In the study overall: The collaborator samples originated in the United States, Italy and Spain and spanned the acute and convalescent phases of COVID-19. Deeply sampled blood TCRbeta repertoires from subjects exposed to, actively infected with, or recovered from COVID-19 were included in the dataset. A de-identified subject ID, COVID-19 status, age in years and sex were almost always included in the sample metadata. Where available, HLA class I and class II types were taken from metadata supplied by the sample provider and were not determined by assay-based typing. The repertoires were released in a freely available public database meant as a resource for research on the immune response to SARS-CoV-2. The samples were drawn from the first 160 participants of the ongoing ImmuneRACE study and from more than 1,000 subjects provided by 6 global collaborators. The prospective study material was composed of cDNA or gDNA derived from T cells, B-cell-depleted T cells, or PBMCs.

The immunoSEQ Assay, a bias-controlled multiplex PCR, was used to amplify TCRbeta CDR3 regions from genomic DNA. The original methods were these. Nucleated cell counts per sample were estimated from amplification of reference gene primers within the assay. Sequence reads were collapsed and filtered to measure the absolute abundance of every unique TCRbeta CDR3 rearrangement. For each sample, productive Simpson clonality was calculated as the square root of Simpson's diversity index over productive rearrangements. Imported from immuneACCESS, the table was reduced by TCRdb to in-frame sequences with V and J called. These copies leave out some clones; in studies compared against another copy, an unresolved V gene accounts for under half, and the cause of the remainder is not known. D and trimming were read from the DNA, whereas the V and J calls and clone size are those reported in that table. The sample table lists some 190,000 clones, around 79% of them with a count of one. Together, the top ten hold around 12% of the sample.

Collaborating institutions collected whole blood in K2EDTA tubes following their own protocols. Collaborator samples were shipped for TCRbeta analysis as frozen whole blood, isolated PBMCs, or DNA extracted from either sample type. The full study reports these points: The quantity of clinical and demographic metadata differed by source and by participant and was supplied without curation.

This clone was counted only a few times. This receptor's antigen is unknown. No qualities accompany the bases; no much larger clone lies one base away. Counted from cysteine to phenylalanine, this CDR3 has 15 amino acids. Only CDR3 DNA is held: 45 bases, read in frame from base 1. Cut back by 3 bases and 2 bases, the V and J ends lie 11 bases apart. The germline V gene (reference sequence) gives CDR1 as LNHDA and CDR2 as SQIVND. The sample consisted of peripheral blood. The chain links TRBV19 with TRBJ1-5, with TRBD1 perhaps the D gene, on 6 matching bases. The source of this sequence is a woman aged 45-60 years with acute or convalescent COVID-19. Here is the DNA: TGTGCCAGTAGTATGAAGGGGGTTGGCAATCAGCCCCAGCATTTT. Its product reads: CASSMKGVGNQPQHF. The CDR3 plus the reference TRBV19 and TRBJ1-5 genes for the other parts give the full variable domain: DGGITQSPKYLFRKEGQNVTLSCEQNLNHDAMYWYRQDPGQGLRLIYYSQIVNDFQKGDIAEGYSVSREKKESFPLTVTSAQKNPTAFYLCASSMKGVGNQPQHFGDGTRLSIL.